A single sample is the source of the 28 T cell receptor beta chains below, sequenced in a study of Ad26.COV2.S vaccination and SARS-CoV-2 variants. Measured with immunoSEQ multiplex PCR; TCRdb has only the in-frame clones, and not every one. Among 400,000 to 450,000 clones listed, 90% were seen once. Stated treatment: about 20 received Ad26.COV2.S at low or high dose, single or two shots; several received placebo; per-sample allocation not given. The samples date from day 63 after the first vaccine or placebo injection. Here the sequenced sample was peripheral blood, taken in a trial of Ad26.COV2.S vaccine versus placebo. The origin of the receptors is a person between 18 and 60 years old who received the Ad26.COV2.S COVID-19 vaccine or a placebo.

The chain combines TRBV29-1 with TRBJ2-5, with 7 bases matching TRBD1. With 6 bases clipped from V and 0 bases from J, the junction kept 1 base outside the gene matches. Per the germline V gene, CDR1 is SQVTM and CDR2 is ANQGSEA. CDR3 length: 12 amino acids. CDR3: CSVDRYQETQYF. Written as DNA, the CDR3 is TGCAGCGTGGACAGGTACCAAGAGACCCAGTACTTC. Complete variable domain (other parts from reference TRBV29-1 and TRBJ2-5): SAVISQKPSRDICQRGTSLTIQCQVDSQVTMMFWYRQQPGQSLTLIATANQGSEATYESGFVIDKFPISRPNLTFSTLTVSNMSPEDSSIYLCSVDRYQETQYFGPGTRLLVL.

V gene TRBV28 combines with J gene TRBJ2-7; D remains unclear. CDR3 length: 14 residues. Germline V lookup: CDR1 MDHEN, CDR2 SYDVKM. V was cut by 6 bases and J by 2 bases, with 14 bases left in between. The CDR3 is CASRADRSPYEQYF. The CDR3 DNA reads TGTGCCAGCAGAGCCGATCGTTCCCCCTACGAGCAGTACTTC.

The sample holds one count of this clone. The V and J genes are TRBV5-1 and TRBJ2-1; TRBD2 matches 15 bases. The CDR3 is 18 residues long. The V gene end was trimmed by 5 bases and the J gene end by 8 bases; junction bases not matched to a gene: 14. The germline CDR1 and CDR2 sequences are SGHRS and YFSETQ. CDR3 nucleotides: TGCGCCAGCAGTCGTGGACTAGCGGGAGGGCTGGAGCGCCATGAGCAGTTCTTC. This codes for CASSRGLAGGLERHEQFF.

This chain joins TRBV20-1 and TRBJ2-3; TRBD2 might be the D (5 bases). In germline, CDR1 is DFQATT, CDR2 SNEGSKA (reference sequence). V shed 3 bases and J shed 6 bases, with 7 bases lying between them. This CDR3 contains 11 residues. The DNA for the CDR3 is TGCAGTGCTAGCGGGATGGATACGCAGTATTTT. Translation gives CSASGMDTQYF.

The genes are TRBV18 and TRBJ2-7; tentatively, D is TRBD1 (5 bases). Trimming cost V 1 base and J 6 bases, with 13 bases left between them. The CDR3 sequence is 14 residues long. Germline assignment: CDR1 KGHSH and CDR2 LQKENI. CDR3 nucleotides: TGTGCCAGCTCACCACAGGACACGTTCGGCGAGCAGTACTTC. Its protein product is CASSPQDTFGEQYF.

The CDR3 DNA is TGTGCCAGCAGCGGGACGGCCTACAATGAGCAGTTCTTC. Protein: CASSGTAYNEQFF. The genes are TRBV6-2 or TRBV6-3 and TRBJ2-1; the D gene could be TRBD1 or TRBD2 (5 bases each). V lost 6 bases and J 2 bases, leaving 8 bases between the germline ends. The CDR3 spans 13 residues. Germline CDR1 MNHEY, CDR2 SVGEGT.

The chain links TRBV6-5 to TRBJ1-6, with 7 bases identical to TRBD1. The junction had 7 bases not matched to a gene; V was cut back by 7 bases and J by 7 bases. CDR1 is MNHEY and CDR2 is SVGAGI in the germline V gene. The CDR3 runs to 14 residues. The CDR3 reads CASTRGTENSPLHF. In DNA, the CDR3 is TGTGCCAGCACCAGGGGGACAGAAAATTCACCCCTCCACTTT.

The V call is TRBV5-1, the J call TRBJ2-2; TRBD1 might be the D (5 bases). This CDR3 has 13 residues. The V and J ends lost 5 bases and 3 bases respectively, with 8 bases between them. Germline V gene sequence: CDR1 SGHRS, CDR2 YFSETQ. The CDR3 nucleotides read TGCGCCAGCAGAGACAGAGACACCGGGGAGCTGTTTTTT. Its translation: CASRDRDTGELFF.

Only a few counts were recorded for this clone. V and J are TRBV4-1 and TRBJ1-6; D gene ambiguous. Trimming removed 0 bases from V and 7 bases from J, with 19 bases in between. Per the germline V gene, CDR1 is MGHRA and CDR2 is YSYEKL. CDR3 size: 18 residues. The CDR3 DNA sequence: TGCGCCAGCAGCCAAGACCCTGCTCCTGGACGGCCCAATTCACCCCTCCACTTT. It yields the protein CASSQDPAPGRPNSPLHF.

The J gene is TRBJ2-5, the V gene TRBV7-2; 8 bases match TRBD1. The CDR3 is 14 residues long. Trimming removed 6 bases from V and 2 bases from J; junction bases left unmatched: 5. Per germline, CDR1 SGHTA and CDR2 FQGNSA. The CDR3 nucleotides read TGTGCCAGCAGTCGGACAGGGTTTCAAGAGACCCAGTACTTC. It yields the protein CASSRTGFQETQYF.

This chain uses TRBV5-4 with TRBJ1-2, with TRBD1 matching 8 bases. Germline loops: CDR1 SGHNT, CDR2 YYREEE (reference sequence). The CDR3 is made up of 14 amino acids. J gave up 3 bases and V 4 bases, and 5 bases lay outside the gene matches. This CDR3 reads CASSINRGDYGYTF. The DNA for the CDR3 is TGTGCCAGCAGCATAAACAGGGGGGACTATGGCTACACCTTC.

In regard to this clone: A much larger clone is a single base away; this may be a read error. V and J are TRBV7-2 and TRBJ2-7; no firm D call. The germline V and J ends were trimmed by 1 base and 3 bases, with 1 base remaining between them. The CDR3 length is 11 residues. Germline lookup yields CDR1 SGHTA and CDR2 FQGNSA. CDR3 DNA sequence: TGTGCCAGCAGCTTAGTCTACGAGCAGTACTTC. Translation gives CASSLVYEQYF.

The CDR3 is CASRMGGAYQPQHF. In DNA, the CDR3 is TGTGCCAGCAGGATGGGGGGTGCATATCAGCCCCAGCATTTT. The chain joins TRBV28 to TRBJ1-5, with D tentatively TRBD1 (5 bases). The CDR3 loop spans 14 amino acids. The V end was cut by 6 bases, the J end by 5 bases, with 14 bases between. The germline V gene has CDR1 MDHEN and CDR2 SYDVKM.

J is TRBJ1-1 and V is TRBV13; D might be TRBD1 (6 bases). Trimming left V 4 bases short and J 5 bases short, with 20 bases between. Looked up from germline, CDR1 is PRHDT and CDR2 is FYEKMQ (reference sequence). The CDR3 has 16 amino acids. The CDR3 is CASSSHKGHAGTEAFF. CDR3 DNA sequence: TGTGCCAGCAGCTCACACAAGGGACACGCGGGAACTGAAGCTTTCTTT.

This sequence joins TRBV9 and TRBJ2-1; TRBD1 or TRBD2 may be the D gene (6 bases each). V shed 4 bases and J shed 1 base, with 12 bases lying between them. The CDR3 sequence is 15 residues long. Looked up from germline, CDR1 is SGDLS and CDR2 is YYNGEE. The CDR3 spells CASSPGGGSYNEQFF. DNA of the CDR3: TGTGCCAGCAGCCCAGGAGGGGGGTCCTACAATGAGCAGTTCTTC.

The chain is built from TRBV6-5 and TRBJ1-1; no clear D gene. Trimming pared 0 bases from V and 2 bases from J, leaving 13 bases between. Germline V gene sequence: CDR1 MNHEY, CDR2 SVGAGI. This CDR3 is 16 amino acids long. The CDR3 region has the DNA TGTGCCAGCAGTTACTCGAGATCTGCCGGTAACACTGAAGCTTTCTTT. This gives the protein CASSYSRSAGNTEAFF.

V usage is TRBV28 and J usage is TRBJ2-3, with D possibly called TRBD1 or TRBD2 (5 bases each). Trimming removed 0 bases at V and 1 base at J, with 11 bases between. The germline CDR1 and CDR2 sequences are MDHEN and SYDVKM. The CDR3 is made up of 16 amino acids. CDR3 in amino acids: CASSLCRWGCTDTQYF. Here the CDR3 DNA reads TGTGCCAGCAGTTTATGCCGGTGGGGGTGCACAGATACGCAGTATTTT.

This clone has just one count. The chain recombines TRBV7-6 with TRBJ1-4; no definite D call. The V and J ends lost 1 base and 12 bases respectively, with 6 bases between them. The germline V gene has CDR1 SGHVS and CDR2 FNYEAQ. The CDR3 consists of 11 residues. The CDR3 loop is CASSLGQQLFF. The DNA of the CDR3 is TGTGCCAGCAGCTTAGGTCAGCAACTGTTTTTT.

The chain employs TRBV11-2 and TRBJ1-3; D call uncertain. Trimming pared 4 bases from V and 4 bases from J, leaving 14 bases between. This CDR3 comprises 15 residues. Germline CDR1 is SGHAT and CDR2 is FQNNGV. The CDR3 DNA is TGTGCCAGCAGCTCCCATCCGACATTCGGAAACACCATATATTTT. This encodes CASSSHPTFGNTIYF.

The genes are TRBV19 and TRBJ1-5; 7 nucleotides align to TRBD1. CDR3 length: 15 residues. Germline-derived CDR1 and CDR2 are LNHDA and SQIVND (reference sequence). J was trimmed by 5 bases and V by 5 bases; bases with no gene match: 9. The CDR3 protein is CASSRRTGNHQPQHF. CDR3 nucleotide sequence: TGTGCCAGTAGTCGCCGGACAGGAAACCATCAGCCCCAGCATTTT.

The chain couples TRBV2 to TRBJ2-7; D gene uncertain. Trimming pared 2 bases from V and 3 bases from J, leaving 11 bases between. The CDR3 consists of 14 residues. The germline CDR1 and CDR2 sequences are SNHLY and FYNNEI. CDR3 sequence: CASSEWPRFYEQYF. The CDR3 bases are TGTGCCAGCAGTGAATGGCCGCGGTTCTACGAGCAGTACTTC.

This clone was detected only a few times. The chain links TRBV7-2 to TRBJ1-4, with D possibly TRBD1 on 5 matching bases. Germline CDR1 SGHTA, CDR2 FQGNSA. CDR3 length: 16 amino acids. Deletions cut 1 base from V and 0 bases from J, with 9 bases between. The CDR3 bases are TGTGCCAGCAGCTTAGGGGGACGGTCAACTAATGAAAAACTGTTTTTT. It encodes CASSLGGRSTNEKLFF. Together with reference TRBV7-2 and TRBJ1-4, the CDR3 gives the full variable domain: GAGVSQSPSNKVTEKGKDVELRCDPISGHTALYWYRQSLGQGLEFLIYFQGNSAPDKSGLPSDRFSAERTGGSVSTLTIQRTQQEDSAVYLCASSLGGRSTNEKLFFGSGTQLSVL.

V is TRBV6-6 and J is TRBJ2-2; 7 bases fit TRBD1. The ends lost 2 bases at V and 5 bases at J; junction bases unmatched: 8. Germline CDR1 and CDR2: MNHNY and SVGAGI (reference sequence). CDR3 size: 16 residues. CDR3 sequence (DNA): TGTGCCAGCAGTTACCTTTGGACAGGCCGGACCGGGGAGCTGTTTTTT. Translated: CASSYLWTGRTGELFF.

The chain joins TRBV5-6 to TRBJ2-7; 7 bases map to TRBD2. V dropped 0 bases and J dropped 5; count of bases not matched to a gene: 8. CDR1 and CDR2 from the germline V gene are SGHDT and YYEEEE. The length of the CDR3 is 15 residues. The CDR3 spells CASSLEGRGIDEQYF. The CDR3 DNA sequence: TGTGCCAGCAGCTTGGAGGGGAGGGGAATAGACGAGCAGTACTTC.

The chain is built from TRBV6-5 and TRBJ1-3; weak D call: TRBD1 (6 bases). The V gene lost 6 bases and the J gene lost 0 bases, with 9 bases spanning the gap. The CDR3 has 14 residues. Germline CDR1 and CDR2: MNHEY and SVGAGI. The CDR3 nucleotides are TGTGCCAGCAGCAAACAGGGCTCTGGAAACACCATATATTTT. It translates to CASSKQGSGNTIYF.

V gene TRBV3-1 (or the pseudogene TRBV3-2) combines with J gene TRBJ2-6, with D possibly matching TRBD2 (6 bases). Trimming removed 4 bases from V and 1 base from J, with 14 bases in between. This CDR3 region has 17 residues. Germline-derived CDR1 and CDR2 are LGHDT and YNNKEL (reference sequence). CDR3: CASSLKTGASGANVLTF. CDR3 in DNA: TGTGCCAGCAGCCTGAAGACGGGAGCATCTGGGGCCAACGTCCTGACTTTC.

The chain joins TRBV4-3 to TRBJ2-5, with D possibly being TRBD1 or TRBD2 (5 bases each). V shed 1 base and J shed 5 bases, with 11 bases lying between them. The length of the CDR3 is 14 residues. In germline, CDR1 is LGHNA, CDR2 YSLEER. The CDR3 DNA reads TGCGCCAGCAGCCAAGTGGGGGTTGGGGAGACCCAGTACTTC. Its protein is CASSQVGVGETQYF.

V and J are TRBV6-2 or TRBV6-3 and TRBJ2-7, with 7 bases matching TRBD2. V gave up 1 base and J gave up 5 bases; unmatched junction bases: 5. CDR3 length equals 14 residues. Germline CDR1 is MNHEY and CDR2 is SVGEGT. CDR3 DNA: TGTGCCAGCAGTTACTATATCACTAGCGACGAGCAGTACTTC. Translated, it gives CASSYYITSDEQYF.